The T cell receptor beta chain described here comes from a study of T cells in localized non-small cell lung cancer. Findings and limits, study-wide: Researchers found a median 57 of the top 100 tumor clones in adjacent lung. Uninvolved nearby lung showed the greatest T cell clonality, exceeding that found in tumor. Increased T cell density in blood showed an association with longer overall survival.

Data came from immunoSEQ multiplex PCR; TCRdb stores just in-frame clones and leaves some out. The profile shows 21,000 or so clones, about 85% of them singletons. The germline CDR1 and CDR2 sequences are SGHTA and FQGNSA. The V end was cut by 0 bases, the J end by 1 base, with 12 bases between. The CDR3 contains 16 residues. Note on this clone: Its antigen remains unidentified.

Sequencing used PBMCs, obtained before any cancer treatment. This sequence originates from a woman aged 40 to 75 with stage II squamous cell lung carcinoma. The chain has TRBV7-2 and TRBJ2-5; D possibly corresponds to TRBD2 (5 bases). CDR3 in DNA: TGTGCCAGCAGCTTAGCGTCGGGGAATCCCCAAGAGACCCAGTACTTC. Translation gives CASSLASGNPQETQYF. Drawing the rest from reference TRBV7-2 and TRBJ2-5, the complete variable domain is GAGVSQSPSNKVTEKGKDVELRCDPISGHTALYWYRQSLGQGLEFLIYFQGNSAPDKSGLPSDRFSAERTGGSVSTLTIQRTQQEDSAVYLCASSLASGNPQETQYFGPGTRLLVL.